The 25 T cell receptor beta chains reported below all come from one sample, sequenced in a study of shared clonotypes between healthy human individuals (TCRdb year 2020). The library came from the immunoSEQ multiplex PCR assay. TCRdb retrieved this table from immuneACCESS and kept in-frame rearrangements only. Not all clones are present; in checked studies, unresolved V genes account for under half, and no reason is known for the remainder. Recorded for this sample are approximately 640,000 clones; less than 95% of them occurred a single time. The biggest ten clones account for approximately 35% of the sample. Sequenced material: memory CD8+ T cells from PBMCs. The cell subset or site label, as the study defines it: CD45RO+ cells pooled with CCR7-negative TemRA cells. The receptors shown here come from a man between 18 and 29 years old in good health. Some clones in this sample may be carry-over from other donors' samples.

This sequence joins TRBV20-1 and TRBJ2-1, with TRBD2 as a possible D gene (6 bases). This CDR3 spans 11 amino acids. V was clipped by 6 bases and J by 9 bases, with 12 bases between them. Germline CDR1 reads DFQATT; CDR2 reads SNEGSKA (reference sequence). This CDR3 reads CSAKLALEQFF. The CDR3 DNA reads TGCAGTGCCAAACTAGCTCTTGAGCAGTTCTTC.

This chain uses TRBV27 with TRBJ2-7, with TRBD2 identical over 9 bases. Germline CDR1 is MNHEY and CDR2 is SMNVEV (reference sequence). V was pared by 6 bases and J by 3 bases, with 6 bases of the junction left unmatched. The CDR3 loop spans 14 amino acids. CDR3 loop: CASRDSGRVYEQYF. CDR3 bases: TGTGCCAGCAGAGATAGCGGGAGAGTCTACGAGCAGTACTTC.

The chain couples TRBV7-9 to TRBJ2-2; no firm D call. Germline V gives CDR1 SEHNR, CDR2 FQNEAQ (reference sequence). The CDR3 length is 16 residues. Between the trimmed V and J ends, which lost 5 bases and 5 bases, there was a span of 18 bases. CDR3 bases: TGTGCCAGCAGCCCCTTTATTGGGGAAATAACCGGGGAGCTGTTTTTT. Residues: CASSPFIGEITGELFF.

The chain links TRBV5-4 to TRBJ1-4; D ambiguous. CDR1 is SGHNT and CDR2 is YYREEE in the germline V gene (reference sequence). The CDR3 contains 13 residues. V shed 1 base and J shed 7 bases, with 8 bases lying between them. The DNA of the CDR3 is TGTGCCAGCAGCTTGCGGCCGGGTGAAAAACTGTTTTTT. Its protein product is CASSLRPGEKLFF.

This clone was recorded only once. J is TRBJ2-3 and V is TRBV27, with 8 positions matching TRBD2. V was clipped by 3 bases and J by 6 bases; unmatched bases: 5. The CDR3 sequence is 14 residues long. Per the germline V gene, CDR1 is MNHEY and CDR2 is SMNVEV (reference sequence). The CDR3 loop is CASSLGRGGDTQYF. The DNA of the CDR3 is TGTGCCAGCAGTTTGGGTCGGGGGGGCGATACGCAGTATTTT.

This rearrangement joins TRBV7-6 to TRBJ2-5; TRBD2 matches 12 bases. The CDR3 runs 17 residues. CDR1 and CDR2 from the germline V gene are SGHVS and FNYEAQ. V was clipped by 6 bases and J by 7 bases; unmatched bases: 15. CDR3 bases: TGTGCCAGCAGGGGTCGAATGACTAGCGGGAGTGGAGGGACCCAGTACTTC. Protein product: CASRGRMTSGSGGTQYF.

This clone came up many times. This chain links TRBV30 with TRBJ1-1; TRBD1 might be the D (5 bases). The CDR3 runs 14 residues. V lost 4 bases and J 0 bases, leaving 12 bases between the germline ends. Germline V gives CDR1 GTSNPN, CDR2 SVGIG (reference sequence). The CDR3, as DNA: TGTGCCTGGATCCCTGCGGACATGAACACTGAAGCTTTCTTT. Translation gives CAWIPADMNTEAFF.

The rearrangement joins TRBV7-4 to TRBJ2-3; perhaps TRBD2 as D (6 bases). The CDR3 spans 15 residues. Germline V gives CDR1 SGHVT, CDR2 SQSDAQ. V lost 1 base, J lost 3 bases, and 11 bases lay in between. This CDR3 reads CASSLDGSGTDTQYF. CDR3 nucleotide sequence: TGTGCCAGCAGCTTAGACGGGAGTGGGACAGATACGCAGTATTTT.

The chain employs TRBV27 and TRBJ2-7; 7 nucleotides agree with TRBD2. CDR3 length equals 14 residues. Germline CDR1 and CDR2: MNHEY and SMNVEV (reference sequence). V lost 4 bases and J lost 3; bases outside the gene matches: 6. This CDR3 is CASSSLAANYEQYF. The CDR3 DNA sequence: TGTGCCAGCAGTTCCCTAGCGGCGAACTACGAGCAGTACTTC.

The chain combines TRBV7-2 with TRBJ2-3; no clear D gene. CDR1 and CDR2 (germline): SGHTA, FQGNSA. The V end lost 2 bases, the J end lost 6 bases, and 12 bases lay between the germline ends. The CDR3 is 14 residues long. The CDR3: CASSLWTSRDTQYF. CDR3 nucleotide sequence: TGTGCCAGCAGCTTATGGACCTCGCGGGATACGCAGTATTTT.

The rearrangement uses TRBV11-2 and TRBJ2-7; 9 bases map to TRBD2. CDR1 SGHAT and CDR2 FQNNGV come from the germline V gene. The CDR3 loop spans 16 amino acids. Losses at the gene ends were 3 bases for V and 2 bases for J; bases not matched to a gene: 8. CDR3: CASSFNYQREAYEQYF. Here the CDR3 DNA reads TGTGCCAGCAGCTTTAATTACCAGCGGGAGGCCTACGAGCAGTACTTC. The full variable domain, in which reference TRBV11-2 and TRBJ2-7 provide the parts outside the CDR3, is EAGVAQSPRYKIIEKRQSVAFWCNPISGHATLYWYQQILGQGPKLLIQFQNNGVVDDSQLPKDRFSAERLKGVDSTLKIQPAKLEDSAVYLCASSFNYQREAYEQYFGPGTRLTVT.

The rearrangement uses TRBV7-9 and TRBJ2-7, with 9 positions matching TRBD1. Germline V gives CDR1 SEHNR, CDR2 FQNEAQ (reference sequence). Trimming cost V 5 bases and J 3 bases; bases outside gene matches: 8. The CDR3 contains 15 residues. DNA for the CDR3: TGTGCCAGCAGCCAAGGAGAGGGACAGGGCTACGAGCAGTACTTC. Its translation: CASSQGEGQGYEQYF.

The CDR3 DNA follows: TGTGCCAGCAGCCCCGGACAGGCCCCCTACGAGCAGTACTTC. Its protein is CASSPGQAPYEQYF. The chain couples TRBV5-4 to TRBJ2-7; 7 bases are a match to TRBD1. CDR1 is SGHNT and CDR2 is YYREEE in the germline V gene (reference sequence). CDR3 length equals 14 residues. With 4 bases clipped from V and 2 bases from J, the junction kept 6 bases outside the gene matches. The complete variable domain, with remaining parts taken from reference TRBV5-4 and TRBJ2-7, reads ETGVTQSPTHLIKTRGQQVTLRCSSQSGHNTVSWYQQALGQGPQFIFQYYREEENGRGNFPPRFSGLQFPNYSSELNVNALELDDSALYLCASSPGQAPYEQYFGPGTRLTVT.

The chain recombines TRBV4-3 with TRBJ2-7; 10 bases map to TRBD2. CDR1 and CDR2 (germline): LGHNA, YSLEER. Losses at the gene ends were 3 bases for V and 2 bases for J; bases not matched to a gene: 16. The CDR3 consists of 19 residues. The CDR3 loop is CASSQSWSLAGEDAYEQYF. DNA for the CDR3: TGCGCCAGCAGCCAGAGCTGGTCGCTAGCGGGAGAGGATGCCTACGAGCAGTACTTC.

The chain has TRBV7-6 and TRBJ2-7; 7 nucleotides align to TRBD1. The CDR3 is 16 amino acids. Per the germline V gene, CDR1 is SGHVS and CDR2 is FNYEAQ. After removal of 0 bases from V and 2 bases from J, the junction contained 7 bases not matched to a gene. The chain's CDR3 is CASSLAYRGPPYEQYF. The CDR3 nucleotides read TGTGCCAGCAGCTTAGCATACAGGGGCCCCCCCTACGAGCAGTACTTC.

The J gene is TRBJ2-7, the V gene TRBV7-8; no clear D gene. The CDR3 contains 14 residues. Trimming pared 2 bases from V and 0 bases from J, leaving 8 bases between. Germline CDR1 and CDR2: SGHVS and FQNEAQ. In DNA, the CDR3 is TGTGCCAGCAGCTTATTTTCCAACTCCTACGAGCAGTACTTC. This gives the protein CASSLFSNSYEQYF.

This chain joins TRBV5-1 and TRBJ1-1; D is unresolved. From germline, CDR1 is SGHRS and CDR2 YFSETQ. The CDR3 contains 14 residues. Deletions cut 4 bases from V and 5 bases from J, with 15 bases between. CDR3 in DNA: TGCGCCAGCAGCACGAGCGGAGGTCTGACTGAAGCTTTCTTT. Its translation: CASSTSGGLTEAFF. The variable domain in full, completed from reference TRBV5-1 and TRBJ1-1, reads KAGVTQTPRYLIKTRGQQVTLSCSPISGHRSVSWYQQTPGQGLQFLFEYFSETQRNKGNFPGRFSGRQFSNSRSEMNVSTLELGDSALYLCASSTSGGLTEAFFGQGTRLTVV.

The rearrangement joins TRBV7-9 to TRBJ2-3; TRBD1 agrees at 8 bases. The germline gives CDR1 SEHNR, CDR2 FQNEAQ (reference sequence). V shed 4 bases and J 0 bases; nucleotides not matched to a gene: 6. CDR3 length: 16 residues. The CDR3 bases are TGTGCCAGCAGCTCAGCCAGGGGGCCAAGCACAGATACGCAGTATTTT. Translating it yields CASSSARGPSTDTQYF.

The CDR3 region has the DNA TGTGCCACCAGCAGAGATGAGGGTAATGAGCAGTTCTTC. Protein sequence: CATSRDEGNEQFF. The V and J genes are TRBV15 and TRBJ2-1, with D maybe TRBD2 (5 bases). The CDR3 has 13 residues. Germline CDR1 reads LNHNV; CDR2 reads YYDKDF (reference sequence). Trimming removed 0 bases from V and 7 bases from J, with 7 bases in between.

This CDR3 reads CAWSAPRPYEQYF. In nucleotides, the CDR3 is TGTGCCTGGAGTGCTCCCCGGCCCTACGAGCAGTACTTC. The rearrangement uses TRBV30 and TRBJ2-7; unclear D gene. The V gene's germline CDR1 is GTSNPN and CDR2 SVGIG (reference sequence). Trimming removed 1 base at V and 2 bases at J, with 9 bases between. This CDR3 is built from 13 residues.

CDR3 nucleotides: TGTGCCAGCAGTTTACGAGGTATGGGTTACAATGAGCAGTTCTTC. As protein: CASSLRGMGYNEQFF. V usage is TRBV28 and J usage is TRBJ2-1; D gene uncertain. In germline, CDR1 is MDHEN, CDR2 SYDVKM. The CDR3 length is 15 residues. Between the trimmed V and J ends, which lost 2 bases and 4 bases, there was a span of 12 bases.

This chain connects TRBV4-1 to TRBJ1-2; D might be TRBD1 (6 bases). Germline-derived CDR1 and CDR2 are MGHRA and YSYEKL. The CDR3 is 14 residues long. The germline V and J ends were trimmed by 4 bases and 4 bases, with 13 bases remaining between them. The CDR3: CASSPWDMPYGYTF. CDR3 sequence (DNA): TGCGCCAGCAGCCCCTGGGACATGCCCTATGGCTACACCTTC.

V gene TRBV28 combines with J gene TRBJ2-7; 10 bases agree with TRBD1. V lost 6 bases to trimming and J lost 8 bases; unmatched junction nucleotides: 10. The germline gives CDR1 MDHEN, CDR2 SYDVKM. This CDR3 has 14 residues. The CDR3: CASREDRGLRQQYF. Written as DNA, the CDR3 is TGTGCCAGCAGGGAAGACAGGGGGCTTCGGCAGCAGTACTTC. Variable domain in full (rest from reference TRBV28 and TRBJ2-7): DVKVTQSSRYLVKRTGEKVFLECVQDMDHENMFWYRQDPGLGLRLIYFSYDVKMKEKGDIPEGYSVSREKKERFSLILESASTNQTSMYLCASREDRGLRQQYFGPGTRLTVT.

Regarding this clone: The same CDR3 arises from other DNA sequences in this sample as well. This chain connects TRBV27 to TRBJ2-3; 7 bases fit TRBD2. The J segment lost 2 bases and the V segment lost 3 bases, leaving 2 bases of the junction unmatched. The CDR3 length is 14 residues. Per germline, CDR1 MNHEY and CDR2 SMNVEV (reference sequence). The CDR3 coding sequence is TGTGCCAGCAGTTTCGGGGGGTCCACAGATACGCAGTATTTT. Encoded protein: CASSFGGSTDTQYF.

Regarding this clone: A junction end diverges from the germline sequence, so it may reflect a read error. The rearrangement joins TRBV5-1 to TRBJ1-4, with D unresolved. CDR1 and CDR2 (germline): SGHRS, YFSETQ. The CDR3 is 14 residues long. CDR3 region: CASSLKVREEKLFF. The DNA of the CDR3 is TGTGCCAGCAGCTTGAAAGTCCGGGAAGAAAAACTGTTTTTT.